Following are 5 T cell receptor beta chains from one sample sequenced in a study of molecular identifiers for immune sequencing clone quantification. TCRdb reprocessed the PCR reads via MiXCR and lists one record per CDR3 protein. Of 85,000 to 100,000 distinct CDR3 sequences listed, 24% are singletons. The sample taken for sequencing was naive CD8+ T cells from blood, with Jurkat cell RNA spiked in. Described subset: FACS-sorted CD8+CD4-CCR7+CD45RA+ naive T cells. The receptor source for this set is a human donor in good health. Some libraries in this study had Jurkat cell RNA spiked in.

This clonotype was seen only a few times. This sequence joins TRBV7-2 and TRBJ1-3, with a weak D call TRBD1 (5 bases). V was trimmed by 4 bases and J by 3 bases, leaving 10 bases between them. In germline, CDR1 is SGHTA, CDR2 FQGNSA. This CDR3 spans 14 amino acids. Here the CDR3 reads CASSSGTDGNTIYF. CDR3 in DNA: TGTGCCAGCAGCTCCGGGACGGATGGAAACACCATATATTTT.

This clonotype was observed many times. The gene calls are TRBV29-1 and TRBJ2-3; 9 nucleotides agree with TRBD2. CDR3 length: 18 amino acids. The V gene's germline CDR1 is SQVTM and CDR2 ANQGSEA. J lost 3 bases, V lost 4 bases, and 17 bases had no gene match. The CDR3 region is CSVVVLAGGRDGTDTQYF. For the CDR3, the DNA is TGCAGCGTTGTGGTACTCGCGGGAGGGAGGGACGGAACAGATACGCAGTATTTT.

For this clonotype: A much larger clone lies one base from this, so it may be a read error. The chain carries TRBV6-2 or TRBV6-3 and TRBJ1-1; D is ambiguous. Germline CDR1 MNHEY, CDR2 SVGEGT. Trimming stripped 8 bases from V and 6 bases from J, with 16 bases between. CDR3 length equals 13 residues. The CDR3 loop reads CASLQSAVSEAFF. DNA of the CDR3: TGTGCCAGCCTTCAGTCCGCTGTTTCTGAAGCTTTCTTT.

As concerns this clonotype: Just one base apart from a much larger clone, this may be a read error. The rearrangement uses TRBV27 and TRBJ2-3; a weak D match, TRBD1 (6 bases). This CDR3 has 17 residues. The V gene lost 5 bases and the J gene lost 2 bases, with 20 bases spanning the gap. Germline CDR1 and CDR2: MNHEY and SMNVEV (reference sequence). As DNA, the CDR3 is TGTGCCAGCAGTCGACACGGACACAGGGTTGTCACAGATACGCAGTATTTT. The encoded protein is CASSRHGHRVVTDTQYF.

This clonotype appeared many times. The V call is TRBV7-2, the J call TRBJ2-1, with no clear D. This CDR3 spans 14 amino acids. V dropped 5 bases and J dropped 2 bases, with 10 bases sitting between them. Per germline, CDR1 SGHTA and CDR2 FQGNSA. CDR3 coding DNA: TGTGCCAGCAGCCCGAGCTCGGCCTACAATGAGCAGTTCTTC. Its protein product is CASSPSSAYNEQFF.